This entry lists 19 T cell receptor beta chains sequenced from one sample in a study of response to subunit inactivated influenza vaccine. TCRdb reanalysed the RT-PCR reads using MiXCR and keeps one entry per CDR3 protein. The table has more than 400,000 distinct CDR3 sequences, under 8.5% seen once. Sequences were derived from PBMCs from blood, sampled less than 30 months after vaccination. These TCRs come from a man in his fifties or sixties who received an inactivated influenza vaccine.

The chain carries TRBV23-1 and TRBJ2-5, with D tentatively TRBD1 (6 bases). TRBV23-1 is an open reading frame, and its role is uncertain. The length of the CDR3 is 15 residues. V was pared by 8 bases and J by 4 bases, with 20 bases between. CDR3 amino acids: CASGRNRESGETQYF. The DNA of the CDR3 is TGCGCCAGCGGACGGAACAGGGAGTCTGGAGAGACCCAGTACTTC.

The V gene is TRBV4-1, the J gene TRBJ2-3; D remains ambiguous. This CDR3 has 15 residues. The germline CDR1 and CDR2 sequences are MGHRA and YSYEKL. The V end was cut by 2 bases, the J end by 0 bases, with 9 bases between. In DNA, the CDR3 is TGCGCCAGCAGCCAATTGACCCCGAGCACAGATACGCAGTATTTT. Translation gives CASSQLTPSTDTQYF.

This clonotype has a handful of counts. The chain combines TRBV7-2 with TRBJ2-2; possibly TRBD1 or TRBD2 for D (5 bases each). The V end lost 5 bases, the J end lost 0 bases, and 13 bases lay between the germline ends. The CDR3 is made up of 16 amino acids. Germline V CDR1 and CDR2: SGHTA, FQGNSA. The CDR3 here is CASSPVGRTNTGELFF. CDR3 in DNA: TGTGCCAGCAGCCCCGTGGGACGGACGAACACCGGGGAGCTGTTTTTT.

This clonotype came up many times. This chain connects TRBV5-1 to TRBJ2-7; tentatively, D is TRBD1 (7 bases). The germline V and J ends were trimmed by 0 bases and 4 bases, with 14 bases remaining between them. Germline loops: CDR1 SGHRS, CDR2 YFSETQ. The CDR3 contains 15 residues. The CDR3 DNA sequence: TGCGCCAGCAGCTTGGGAGCGACAGGGAGGTACGAGCAGTACTTC. Protein: CASSLGATGRYEQYF.

This clonotype was recorded many times. The V gene is TRBV4-3, the J gene TRBJ1-4; 7 nucleotides line up with TRBD1. This CDR3 region has 16 residues. CDR1 and CDR2 (germline): LGHNA, YSLEER. The V gene end was trimmed by 0 bases and the J gene end by 7 bases; junction bases not matched to a gene: 8. The DNA of the CDR3 is TGCGCCAGCAGCCAAGAAAGGGGCAGGGGGGTTGAAAAACTGTTTTTT. Translated: CASSQERGRGVEKLFF.

This clonotype was recorded only once. The genes are TRBV29-1 and TRBJ2-1; 8 bases align to TRBD1. V shed 3 bases, J shed 0 bases, and the junction held 4 bases outside the gene matches. This CDR3 spans 15 amino acids. In germline, CDR1 is SQVTM, CDR2 ANQGSEA. The CDR3 protein is CSVDGTGLSYNEQFF. In DNA form, the CDR3 reads TGCAGCGTTGACGGGACAGGCCTCTCCTACAATGAGCAGTTCTTC.

The J gene is TRBJ1-3, the V gene TRBV7-9; no reliable D call. This CDR3 is 15 amino acids long. Trimming left V 5 bases short and J 0 bases short, with 11 bases between. Per germline, CDR1 SEHNR and CDR2 FQNEAQ (reference sequence). The CDR3 reads CASSPPEYSGNTIYF. CDR3 DNA sequence: TGTGCCAGCAGCCCGCCGGAATACTCTGGAAACACCATATATTTT.

This clonotype was seen only a few times. The DNA for the CDR3 is TGTGCCAGCAGCCCCCCCTGGGCAGTACAAATCTACAATGAGCAGTTCTTC. The encoded protein is CASSPPWAVQIYNEQFF. The V and J genes are TRBV11-2 and TRBJ2-1; D is unclear. With 5 bases removed from V and 3 bases from J, the gap between germline ends came to 20 bases. The CDR3 covers 17 residues. CDR1 is SGHAT and CDR2 is FQNNGV in the germline V gene.

J is TRBJ1-1 and V is TRBV7-8; D is unresolved. CDR1 is SGHVS, CDR2 FQNEAQ, per germline. The CDR3 is made up of 14 amino acids. Trimming took 1 base from V and 0 from J, leaving 6 bases between them. CDR3 nucleotide sequence: TGTGCCAGCAGCTTAGAACAATTGAACACTGAAGCTTTCTTT. It encodes CASSLEQLNTEAFF.

The gene calls are TRBV5-6 and TRBJ1-1, with D possibly TRBD1 on 5 matching bases. V was cut by 1 base and J by 6 bases, with 19 bases left in between. CDR1 and CDR2 from the germline V gene are SGHDT and YYEEEE. The CDR3 loop spans 16 amino acids. This CDR3 reads CASSLWGQARGAEAFF. The DNA for the CDR3 is TGTGCCAGCAGCTTGTGGGGCCAGGCCCGGGGGGCTGAAGCTTTCTTT.

There are many counts of this clonotype. CDR3 sequence reads: CASSPKRAGAYNEQFF. The DNA of the CDR3 is TGTGCCAGCAGTCCCAAACGGGCGGGGGCCTACAATGAGCAGTTCTTC. The chain couples TRBV27 to TRBJ2-1; 7 bases match TRBD2. J was trimmed by 2 bases and V by 5 bases; bases with no gene match: 9. Germline values: CDR1 MNHEY, CDR2 SMNVEV (reference sequence). The CDR3 is made up of 16 amino acids.

V is TRBV9 and J is TRBJ2-3, with TRBD2 as a possible D gene (5 bases). The CDR3 consists of 15 residues. The germline CDR1 and CDR2 sequences are SGDLS and YYNGEE. Trimming took off 4 bases at V and 2 bases at J, with 14 bases between the two ends. CDR3 region: CASSKLGFATDTQYF. In DNA form, the CDR3 reads TGTGCCAGCAGCAAACTAGGGTTTGCCACAGATACGCAGTATTTT.

This clonotype was observed a handful of times. Given the absence of the conserved phenylalanine or tryptophan at the CDR3 end, a read error is likely. This chain links TRBV18 with TRBJ2-1, with TRBD2 matching 8 bases. The V segment lost 0 bases and the J segment 9 bases; nucleotides outside the gene matches: 4. CDR3 size: 14 residues. Germline V gene lookup returns CDR1 KGHSH and CDR2 LQKENI. The CDR3 nucleotides read TGTGCCAGCTCACCACCTCAGCGGGAGATTGAGCAGTTCCTC. It yields the protein CASSPPQREIEQFL.

This clonotype was detected only a few times. V gene TRBV6-5 combines with J gene TRBJ2-7; a weak D match, TRBD2 (5 bases). V dropped 4 bases and J dropped 6 bases, with 25 bases sitting between them. In germline, CDR1 is MNHEY, CDR2 SVGAGI. The length of the CDR3 is 17 residues. The CDR3 DNA is TGTGCCAGCAGTTTCACCCCTTCGGGTTCCACCGCGGGCGAGCAGTACTTC. This translates into CASSFTPSGSTAGEQYF.

This clonotype was observed a handful of times. The CDR3 region has the DNA TGTGCCATCAGCACAGGGCAAGGGTACGAGCAGTACTTC. Residues: CAISTGQGYEQYF. The chain is built from TRBV10-3 and TRBJ2-7; TRBD1 might be the D (6 bases). The V end lost 6 bases, the J end lost 4 bases, and 13 bases lay between the germline ends. Germline CDR1 reads ENHRY; CDR2 reads SYGVKD. The CDR3 is 13 amino acids.

This clonotype was seen only a few times. CDR3 bases: TGTGCCAGCAGTTCCCTTTATCGGAGCACAGATACGCAGTATTTT. Amino acids: CASSSLYRSTDTQYF. The rearrangement links TRBV11-2 to TRBJ2-3; D call uncertain. The CDR3 is 15 amino acids. Between the trimmed V and J ends, which lost 6 bases and 0 bases, there was a span of 13 bases. Germline V gene lookup returns CDR1 SGHAT and CDR2 FQNNGV.

The chain employs TRBV7-8 and TRBJ2-1, with 11 bases fitting TRBD2. CDR1 and CDR2 (germline): SGHVS, FQNEAQ. V lost 2 bases, J lost 4 bases, and 7 bases stayed unmatched. This CDR3 has 17 residues. CDR3 DNA sequence: TGTGCCAGCAGCTTAACTAGCGGGGGAACCTTGTACAATGAGCAGTTCTTC. Residues: CASSLTSGGTLYNEQFF.

The sample holds many counts of this clonotype. The chain employs TRBV20-1 and TRBJ1-5, with D unclear. The CDR3 covers 14 residues. The germline gives CDR1 DFQATT, CDR2 SNEGSKA (reference sequence). Trimming shortened V by 7 bases and J by 4 bases, and 17 bases separated the two germline ends. DNA for the CDR3: TGCAGTGTTAACGGTGGGCAGAGGAATCAGCCCCAGCATTTT. It codes for CSVNGGQRNQPQHF.

The gene calls are TRBV20-1 and TRBJ1-5; D remains ambiguous. Trimming removed 3 bases at V and 5 bases at J, with 20 bases between. CDR1 and CDR2 (germline): DFQATT, SNEGSKA (reference sequence). The length of the CDR3 is 16 residues. CDR3 nucleotide sequence: TGCAGTGCTAGTATCAACCCCCGCTTAAGAGATCAGCCCCAGCATTTT. This translates into CSASINPRLRDQPQHF.